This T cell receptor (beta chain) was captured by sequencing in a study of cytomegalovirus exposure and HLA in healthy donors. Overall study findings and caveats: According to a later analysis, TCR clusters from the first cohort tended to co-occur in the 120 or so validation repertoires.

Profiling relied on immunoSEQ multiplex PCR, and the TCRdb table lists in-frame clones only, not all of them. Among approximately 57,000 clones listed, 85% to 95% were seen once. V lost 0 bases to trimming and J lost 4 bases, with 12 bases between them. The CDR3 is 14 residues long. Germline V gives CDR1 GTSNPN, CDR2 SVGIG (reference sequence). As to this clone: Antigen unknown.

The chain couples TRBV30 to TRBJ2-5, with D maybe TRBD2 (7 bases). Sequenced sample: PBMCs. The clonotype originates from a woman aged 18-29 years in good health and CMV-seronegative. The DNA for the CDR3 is TGTGCCTGGAGTGTAGGGGGGGGCCTAGAGACCCAGTACTTC. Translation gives CAWSVGGGLETQYF.